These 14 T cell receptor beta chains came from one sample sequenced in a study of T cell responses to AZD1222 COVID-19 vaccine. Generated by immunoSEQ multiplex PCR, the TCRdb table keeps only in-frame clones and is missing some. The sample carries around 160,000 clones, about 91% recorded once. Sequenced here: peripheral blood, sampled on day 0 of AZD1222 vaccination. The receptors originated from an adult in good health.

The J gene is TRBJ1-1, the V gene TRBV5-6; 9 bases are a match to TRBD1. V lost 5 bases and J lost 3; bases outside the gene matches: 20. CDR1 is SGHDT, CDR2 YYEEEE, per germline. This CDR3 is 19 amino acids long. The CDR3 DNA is TGTGCCAGCAGTTCCGGCGCGAACCGGGACAGGGTCTCGCACACTGAAGCTTTCTTT. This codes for CASSSGANRDRVSHTEAFF.

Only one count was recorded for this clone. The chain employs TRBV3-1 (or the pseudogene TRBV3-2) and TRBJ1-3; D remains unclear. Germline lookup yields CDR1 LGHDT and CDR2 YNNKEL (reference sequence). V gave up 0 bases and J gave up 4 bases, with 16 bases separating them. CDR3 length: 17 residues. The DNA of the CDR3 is TGTGCCAGCAGCCAAGATTATTTTTGGGGATCGGGAAACACCATATATTTT. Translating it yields CASSQDYFWGSGNTIYF.

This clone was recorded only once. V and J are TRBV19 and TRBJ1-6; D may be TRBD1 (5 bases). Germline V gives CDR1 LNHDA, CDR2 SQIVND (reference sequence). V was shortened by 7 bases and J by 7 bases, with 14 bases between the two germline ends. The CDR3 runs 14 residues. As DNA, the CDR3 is TGTGCCAGTAACAATCAGGGAGGAAATTCACCCCTCCACTTT. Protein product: CASNNQGGNSPLHF.

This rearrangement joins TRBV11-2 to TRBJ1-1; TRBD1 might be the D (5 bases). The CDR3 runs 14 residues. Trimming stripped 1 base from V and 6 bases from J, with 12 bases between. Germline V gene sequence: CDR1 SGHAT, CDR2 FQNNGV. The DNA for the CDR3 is TGTGCCAGCAGCTTAGTCGGCAGGGCGGCTGAAGCTTTCTTT. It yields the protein CASSLVGRAAEAFF.

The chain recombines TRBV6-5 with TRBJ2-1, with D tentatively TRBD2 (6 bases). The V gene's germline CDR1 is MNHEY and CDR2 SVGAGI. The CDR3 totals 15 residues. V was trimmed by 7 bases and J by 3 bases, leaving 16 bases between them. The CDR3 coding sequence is TGTGCCAGCACCGGGGCGGGGAGGTACTACAATGAGCAGTTCTTC. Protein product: CASTGAGRYYNEQFF.

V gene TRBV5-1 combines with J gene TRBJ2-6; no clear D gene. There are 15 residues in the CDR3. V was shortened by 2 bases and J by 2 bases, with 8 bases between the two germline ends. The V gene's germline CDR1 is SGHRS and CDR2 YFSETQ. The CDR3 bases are TGCGCCAGCAGCTTAGTGAACACTGGGGCCAACGTCCTGACTTTC. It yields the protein CASSLVNTGANVLTF.

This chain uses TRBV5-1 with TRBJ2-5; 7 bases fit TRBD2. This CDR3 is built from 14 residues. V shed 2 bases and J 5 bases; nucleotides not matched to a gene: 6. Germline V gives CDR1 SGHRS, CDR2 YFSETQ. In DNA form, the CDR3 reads TGCGCCAGCAGCTTTTCTAGCGGTCCTGAGACCCAGTACTTC. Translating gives CASSFSSGPETQYF.

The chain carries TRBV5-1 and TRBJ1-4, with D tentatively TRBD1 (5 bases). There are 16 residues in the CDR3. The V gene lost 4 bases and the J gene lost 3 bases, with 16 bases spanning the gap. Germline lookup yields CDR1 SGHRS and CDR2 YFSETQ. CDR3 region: CASSRGDVLPNEKLFF. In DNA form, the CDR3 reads TGCGCCAGCAGCAGAGGGGATGTCCTTCCTAATGAAAAACTGTTTTTT.

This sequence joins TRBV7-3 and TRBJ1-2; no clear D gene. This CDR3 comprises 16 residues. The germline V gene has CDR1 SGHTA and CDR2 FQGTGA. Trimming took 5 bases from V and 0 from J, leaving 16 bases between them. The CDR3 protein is CASSPGGGPSNYGYTF. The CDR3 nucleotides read TGTGCCAGCAGCCCCGGCGGAGGCCCCTCTAACTATGGCTACACCTTC.

Written as DNA, the CDR3 is TGCAGTGCTAGTTGGGCGGGGGGGCAAGAGACCCAGTACTTC. It is translated as CSASWAGGQETQYF. The chain employs TRBV20-1 and TRBJ2-5; 9 nucleotides align to TRBD2. The trim removed 3 bases at V and 2 bases at J, leaving 4 bases unmatched. CDR3 length: 14 residues. Germline V gives CDR1 DFQATT, CDR2 SNEGSKA (reference sequence).

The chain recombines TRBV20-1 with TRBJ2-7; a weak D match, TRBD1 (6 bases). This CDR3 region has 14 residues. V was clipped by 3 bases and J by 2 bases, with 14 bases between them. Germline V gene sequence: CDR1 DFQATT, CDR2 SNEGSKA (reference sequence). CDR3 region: CSASFRTAPYEQYF. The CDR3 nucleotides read TGCAGTGCTAGTTTTCGGACAGCCCCCTACGAGCAGTACTTC.

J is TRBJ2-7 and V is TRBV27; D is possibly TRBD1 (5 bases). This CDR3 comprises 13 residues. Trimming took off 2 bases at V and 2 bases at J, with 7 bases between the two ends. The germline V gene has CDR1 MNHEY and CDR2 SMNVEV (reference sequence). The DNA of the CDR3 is TGTGCCAGCAGTTTAACAGGAACCTACGAGCAGTACTTC. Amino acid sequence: CASSLTGTYEQYF.

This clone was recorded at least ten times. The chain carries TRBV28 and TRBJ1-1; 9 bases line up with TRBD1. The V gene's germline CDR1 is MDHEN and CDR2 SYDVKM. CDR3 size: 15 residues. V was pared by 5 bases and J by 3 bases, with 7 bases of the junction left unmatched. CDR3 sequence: CASSNRGRSDTEAFF. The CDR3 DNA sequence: TGTGCCAGCAGTAACAGGGGGCGGTCGGACACTGAAGCTTTCTTT.

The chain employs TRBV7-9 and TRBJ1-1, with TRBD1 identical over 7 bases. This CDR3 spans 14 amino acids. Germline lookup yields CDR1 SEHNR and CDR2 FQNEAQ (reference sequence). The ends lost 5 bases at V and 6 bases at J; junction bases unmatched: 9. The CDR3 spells CASSAPDRFPEAFF. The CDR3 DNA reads TGTGCCAGCAGCGCCCCGGACAGGTTCCCTGAAGCTTTCTTT.